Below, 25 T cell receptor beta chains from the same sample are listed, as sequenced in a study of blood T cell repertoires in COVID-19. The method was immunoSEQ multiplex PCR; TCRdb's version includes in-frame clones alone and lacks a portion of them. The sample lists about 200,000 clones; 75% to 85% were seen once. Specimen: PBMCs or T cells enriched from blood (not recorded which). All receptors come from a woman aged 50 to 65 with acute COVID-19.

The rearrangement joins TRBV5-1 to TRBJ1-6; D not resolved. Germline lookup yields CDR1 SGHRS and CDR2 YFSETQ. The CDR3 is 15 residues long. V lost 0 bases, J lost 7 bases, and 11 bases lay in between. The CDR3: CASSLDEVRNSPLHF. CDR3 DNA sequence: TGCGCCAGCAGCTTGGACGAGGTCCGGAATTCACCCCTCCACTTT.

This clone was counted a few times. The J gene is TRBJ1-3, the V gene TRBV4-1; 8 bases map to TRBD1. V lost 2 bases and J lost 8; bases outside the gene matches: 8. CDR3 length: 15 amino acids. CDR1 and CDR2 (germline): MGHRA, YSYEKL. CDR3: CASSQRQGAGYTIYF. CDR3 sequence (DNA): TGCGCCAGCAGCCAACGGCAGGGGGCTGGTTACACCATATATTTT.

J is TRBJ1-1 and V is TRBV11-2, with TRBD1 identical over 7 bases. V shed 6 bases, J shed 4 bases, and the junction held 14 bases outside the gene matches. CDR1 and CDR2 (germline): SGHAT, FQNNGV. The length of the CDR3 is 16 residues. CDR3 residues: CASSRSLVQGGTEAFF. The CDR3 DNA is TGTGCCAGCAGTCGTAGTTTGGTTCAGGGGGGCACTGAAGCTTTCTTT.

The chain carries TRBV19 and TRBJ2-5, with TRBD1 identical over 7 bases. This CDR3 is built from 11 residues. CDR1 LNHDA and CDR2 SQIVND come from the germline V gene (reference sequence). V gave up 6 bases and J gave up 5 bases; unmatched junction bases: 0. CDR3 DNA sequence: TGTGCCAGTAGACAGGGGGAGACCCAGTACTTC. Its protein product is CASRQGETQYF.

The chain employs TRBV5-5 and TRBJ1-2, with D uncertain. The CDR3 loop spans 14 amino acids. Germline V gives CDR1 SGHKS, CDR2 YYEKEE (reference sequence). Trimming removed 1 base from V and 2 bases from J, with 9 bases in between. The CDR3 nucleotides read TGTGCCAGCAGCTTGAGCCCCCTCAACTATGGCTACACCTTC. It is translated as CASSLSPLNYGYTF. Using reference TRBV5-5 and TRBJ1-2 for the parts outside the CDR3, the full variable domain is DAGVTQSPTHLIKTRGQQVTLRCSPISGHKSVSWYQQVLGQGPQFIFQYYEKEERGRGNFPDRFSARQFPNYSSELNVNALLLGDSALYLCASSLSPLNYGYTFGSGTRLTVV.

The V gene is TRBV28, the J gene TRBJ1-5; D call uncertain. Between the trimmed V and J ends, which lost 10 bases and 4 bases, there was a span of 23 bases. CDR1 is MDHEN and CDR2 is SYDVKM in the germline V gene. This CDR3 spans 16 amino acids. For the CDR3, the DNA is TGTGCCACCAAGACGAGGGCGACCTTTTTAAATCAGCCCCAGCATTTT. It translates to CATKTRATFLNQPQHF.

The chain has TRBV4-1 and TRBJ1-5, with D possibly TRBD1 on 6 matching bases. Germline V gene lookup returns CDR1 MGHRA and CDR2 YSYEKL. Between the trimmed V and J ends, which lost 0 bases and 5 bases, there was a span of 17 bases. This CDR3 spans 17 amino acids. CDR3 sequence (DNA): TGCGCCAGCAGCCAAGATCCCGGCAGGGGAGGGCATCAGCCCCAGCATTTT. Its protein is CASSQDPGRGGHQPQHF.

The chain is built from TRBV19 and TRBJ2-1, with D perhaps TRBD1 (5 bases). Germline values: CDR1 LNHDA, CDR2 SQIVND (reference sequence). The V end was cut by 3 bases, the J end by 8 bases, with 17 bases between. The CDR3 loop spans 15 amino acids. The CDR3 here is CASSIDRTGFDEQFF. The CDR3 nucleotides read TGTGCCAGTAGTATTGACAGAACTGGATTCGATGAGCAGTTCTTC. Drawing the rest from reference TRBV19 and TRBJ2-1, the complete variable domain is DGGITQSPKYLFRKEGQNVTLSCEQNLNHDAMYWYRQDPGQGLRLIYYSQIVNDFQKGDIAEGYSVSREKKESFPLTVTSAQKNPTAFYLCASSIDRTGFDEQFFGPGTRLTVL.

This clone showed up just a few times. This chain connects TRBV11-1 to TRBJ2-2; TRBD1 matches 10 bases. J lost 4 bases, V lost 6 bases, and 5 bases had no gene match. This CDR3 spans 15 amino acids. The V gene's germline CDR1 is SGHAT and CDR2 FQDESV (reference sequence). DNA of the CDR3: TGTGCCAGCAGAGACAGGGGGCCTGGCACCGGGGAGCTGTTTTTT. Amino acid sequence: CASRDRGPGTGELFF.

The CDR3 nucleotides read TGTGCCAGCAGCCGCATCCGGGACAGGGGATCTGGCTACACCTTC. Its protein is CASSRIRDRGSGYTF. The chain couples TRBV3-1 (or the pseudogene TRBV3-2) to TRBJ1-2; TRBD1 matches at 10 bases. The germline CDR1 and CDR2 sequences are LGHDT and YNNKEL (reference sequence). This CDR3 comprises 15 residues. Losses at the gene ends were 4 bases for V and 7 bases for J; bases not matched to a gene: 9.

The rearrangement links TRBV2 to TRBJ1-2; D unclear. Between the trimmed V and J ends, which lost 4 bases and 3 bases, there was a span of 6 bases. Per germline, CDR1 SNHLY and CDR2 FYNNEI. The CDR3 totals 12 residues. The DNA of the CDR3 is TGTGCCAGCAGTGGTCGGTACTATGGCTACACCTTC. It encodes CASSGRYYGYTF.

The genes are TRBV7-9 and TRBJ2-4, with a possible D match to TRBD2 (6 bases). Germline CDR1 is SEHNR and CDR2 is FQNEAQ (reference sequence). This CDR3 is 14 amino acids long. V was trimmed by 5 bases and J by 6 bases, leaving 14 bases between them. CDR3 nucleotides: TGTGCCAGCAGCGCTCCGGGACTCTTAAACATTCAGTACTTC. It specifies CASSAPGLLNIQYF.

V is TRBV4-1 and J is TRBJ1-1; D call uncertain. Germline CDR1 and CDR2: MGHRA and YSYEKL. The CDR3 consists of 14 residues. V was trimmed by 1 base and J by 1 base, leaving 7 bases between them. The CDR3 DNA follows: TGCGCCAGCAGCCAAGTGGCCTCGAACACTGAAGCTTTCTTT. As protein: CASSQVASNTEAFF.

The CDR3 bases are TGTGCCAGCAGCCCAGAAAGGGGTTCACCCCTCCACTTT. Its protein is CASSPERGSPLHF. The rearrangement joins TRBV5-4 to TRBJ1-6; maybe TRBD1 (5 bases). CDR1 and CDR2 (germline): SGHNT, YYREEE (reference sequence). V was pared by 4 bases and J by 9 bases, with 11 bases between. CDR3 length: 13 amino acids.

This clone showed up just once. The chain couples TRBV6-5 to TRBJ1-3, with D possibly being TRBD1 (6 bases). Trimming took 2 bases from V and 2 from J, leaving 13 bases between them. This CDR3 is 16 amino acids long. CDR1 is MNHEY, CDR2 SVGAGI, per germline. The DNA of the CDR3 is TGTGCCAGCAGTTACGGGGGACATTTAGCTGGAAACACCATATATTTT. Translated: CASSYGGHLAGNTIYF.

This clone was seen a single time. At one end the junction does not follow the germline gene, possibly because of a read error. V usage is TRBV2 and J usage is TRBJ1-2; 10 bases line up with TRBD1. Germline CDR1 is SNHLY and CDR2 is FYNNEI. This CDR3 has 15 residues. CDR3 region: CASREGGTGAYGYTF. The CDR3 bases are TGTGCCAGCAGAGAAGGTGGGACAGGGGCCTATGGCTACACCTTC.

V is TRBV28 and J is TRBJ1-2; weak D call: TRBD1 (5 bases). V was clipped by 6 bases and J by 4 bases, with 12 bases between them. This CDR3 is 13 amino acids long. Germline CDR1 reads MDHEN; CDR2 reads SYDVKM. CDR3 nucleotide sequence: TGTGCCAGCAGGGCCGGGGGAGGCTATGGCTACACCTTC. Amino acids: CASRAGGGYGYTF.

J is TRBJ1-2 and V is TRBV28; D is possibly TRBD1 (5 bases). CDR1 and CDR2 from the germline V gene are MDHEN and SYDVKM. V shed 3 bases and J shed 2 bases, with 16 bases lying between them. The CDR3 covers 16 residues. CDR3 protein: CASSLTQGGGNYGYTF. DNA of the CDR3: TGTGCCAGCAGTTTGACCCAGGGTGGCGGAAACTATGGCTACACCTTC.

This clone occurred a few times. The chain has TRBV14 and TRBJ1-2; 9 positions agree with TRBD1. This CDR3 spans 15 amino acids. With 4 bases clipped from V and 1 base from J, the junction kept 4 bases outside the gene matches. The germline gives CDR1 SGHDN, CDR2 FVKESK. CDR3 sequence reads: CASSRQTGGNYGYTF. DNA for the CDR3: TGTGCCAGCAGCCGACAGACAGGGGGTAACTATGGCTACACCTTC. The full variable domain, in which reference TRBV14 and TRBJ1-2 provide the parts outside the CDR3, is EAGVTQFPSHSVIEKGQTVTLRCDPISGHDNLYWYRRVMGKEIKFLLHFVKESKQDESGMPNNRFLAERTGGTYSTLKVQPAELEDSGVYFCASSRQTGGNYGYTFGSGTRLTVV.

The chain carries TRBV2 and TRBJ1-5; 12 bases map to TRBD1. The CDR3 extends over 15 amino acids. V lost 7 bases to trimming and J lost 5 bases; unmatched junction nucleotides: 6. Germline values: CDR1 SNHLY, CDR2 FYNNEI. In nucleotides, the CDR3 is TGTGCCAGCACTCCGGGACAGGGGGCGTATCAGCCCCAGCATTTT. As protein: CASTPGQGAYQPQHF.

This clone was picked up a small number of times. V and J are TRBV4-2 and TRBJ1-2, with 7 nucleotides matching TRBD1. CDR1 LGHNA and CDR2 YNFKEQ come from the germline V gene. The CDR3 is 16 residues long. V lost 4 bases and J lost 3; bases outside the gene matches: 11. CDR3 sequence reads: CASSPAGGDRYYGYTF. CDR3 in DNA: TGTGCCAGCAGCCCGGCTGGAGGGGACAGATACTATGGCTACACCTTC.

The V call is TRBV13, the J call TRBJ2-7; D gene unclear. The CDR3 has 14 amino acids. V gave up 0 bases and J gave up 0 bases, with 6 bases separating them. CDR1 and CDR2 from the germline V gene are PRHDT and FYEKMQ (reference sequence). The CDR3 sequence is CASSLGRPSYEQYV. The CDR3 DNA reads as TGTGCCAGCAGCTTAGGCAGGCCCTCCTACGAGCAGTACGTC.

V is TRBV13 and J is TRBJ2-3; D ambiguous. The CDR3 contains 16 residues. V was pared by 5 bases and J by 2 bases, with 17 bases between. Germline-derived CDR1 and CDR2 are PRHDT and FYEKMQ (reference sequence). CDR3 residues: CASSPGPPLPTDTQYF. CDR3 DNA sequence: TGTGCCAGCAGCCCCGGTCCACCGCTCCCCACAGATACGCAGTATTTT.

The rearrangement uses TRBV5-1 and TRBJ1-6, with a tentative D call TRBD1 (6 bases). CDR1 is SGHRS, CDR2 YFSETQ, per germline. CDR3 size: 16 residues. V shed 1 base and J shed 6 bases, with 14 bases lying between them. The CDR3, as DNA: TGCGCCAGCAGCTTGAAGACAGGACGCCTTAATTCACCCCTCCACTTT. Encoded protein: CASSLKTGRLNSPLHF.

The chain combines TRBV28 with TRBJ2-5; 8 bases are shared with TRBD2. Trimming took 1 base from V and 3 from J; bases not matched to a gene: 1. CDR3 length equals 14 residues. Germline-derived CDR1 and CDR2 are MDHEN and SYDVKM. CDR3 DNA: TGTGCCAGCAGTTTATCGGGGGGGAAAGAGACCCAGTACTTC. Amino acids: CASSLSGGKETQYF.